This T cell receptor beta chain emerged from a study of blood T cell repertoires in COVID-19. Study background: Material from acute and convalescent COVID-19 was sourced from the United States, Italy and Spain. T cells, B-cell-depleted T cells, or PBMCs provided the cDNA or gDNA that served as material.

The V gene lost 4 bases and the J gene lost 2 bases, with 9 bases spanning the gap. Per the germline V gene, CDR1 is SGHRS and CDR2 is YFSETQ. This CDR3 has 13 amino acids. In the authors' methods: The assay estimated nucleated cells by amplifying reference gene primers. Repertoires were generated with immunoSEQ multiplex PCR, while TCRdb's copy carries only in-frame clones and drops some. V, J and clone size derive from that table, while D and trimming were established from the DNA sequence. The sample has about 280,000 clones; approximately 85% are singletons. The sequence derives from a man aged 45-65 years with active or convalescent COVID-19. This chain uses TRBV5-1 with TRBJ1-2, with a tentative D call TRBD1 (6 bases). Sample: peripheral blood. CDR3 region: CASSATGNYGYTF. In DNA, the CDR3 is TGCGCCAGCAGCGCCACAGGGAACTATGGCTACACCTTC. The entire variable domain, with the rest obtained from reference TRBV5-1 and TRBJ1-2, is as follows: KAGVTQTPRYLIKTRGQQVTLSCSPISGHRSVSWYQQTPGQGLQFLFEYFSETQRNKGNFPGRFSGRQFSNSRSEMNVSTLELGDSALYLCASSATGNYGYTFGSGTRLTVV.